This T cell receptor (beta chain) originates from a study of cytomegalovirus exposure and HLA in healthy donors. At the level of the study: The same platform as the approximately 730 first-cohort repertoires was used for the 95 to 150 validation repertoires, a later analysis reported.

Details on this clone: Its antigen is unidentified.

The protocol was immunoSEQ multiplex PCR, while the TCRdb copy is restricted to in-frame clones and leaves out a portion. Here the sample spans over 130,000 clones, more than 75% being singletons. Trimming removed 1 base from V and 4 bases from J, with 19 bases in between. CDR1 and CDR2 (germline): SQVTM, ANQGSEA. The CDR3 has 16 amino acids. Study-level results: The listing of roughly 160 TCR beta chains classed them as cytomegalovirus-associated. Generally TCR sequences proved uncommon, though certain public TCRs appeared in numerous donors. That first-cohort TCR clusters tended to co-occur in the 90 to 150 validation repertoires was found in a later analysis.

The source is a man between 18 and 29 years old in good health and CMV-seropositive. Sequencing was performed on PBMCs. The chain recombines TRBV29-1 with TRBJ1-1; D remains ambiguous. CDR3 DNA sequence: TGCAGCGTTGAAGTTCCAACTACACGTTCCGGCACTGAAGCTTTCTTT. It specifies CSVEVPTTRSGTEAFF.